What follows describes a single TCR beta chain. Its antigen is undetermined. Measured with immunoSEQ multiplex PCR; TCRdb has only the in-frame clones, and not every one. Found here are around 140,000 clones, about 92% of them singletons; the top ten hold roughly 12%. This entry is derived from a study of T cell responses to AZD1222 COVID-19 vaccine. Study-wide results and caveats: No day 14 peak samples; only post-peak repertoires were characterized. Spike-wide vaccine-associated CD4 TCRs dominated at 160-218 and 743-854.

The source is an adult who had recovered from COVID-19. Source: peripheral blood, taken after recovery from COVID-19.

CDR3 sequence: CASSLGPGYNEQFF. The CDR3 DNA sequence: TGTGCCAGCAGTTTGGGACCTGGGTACAATGAGCAGTTCTTC. The chain carries TRBV2 and TRBJ2-1; D is possibly TRBD1 or TRBD2 (5 bases each). V gave up 5 bases and J gave up 4 bases, with 12 bases separating them. The germline gives CDR1 SNHLY, CDR2 FYNNEI. This CDR3 has 14 residues.